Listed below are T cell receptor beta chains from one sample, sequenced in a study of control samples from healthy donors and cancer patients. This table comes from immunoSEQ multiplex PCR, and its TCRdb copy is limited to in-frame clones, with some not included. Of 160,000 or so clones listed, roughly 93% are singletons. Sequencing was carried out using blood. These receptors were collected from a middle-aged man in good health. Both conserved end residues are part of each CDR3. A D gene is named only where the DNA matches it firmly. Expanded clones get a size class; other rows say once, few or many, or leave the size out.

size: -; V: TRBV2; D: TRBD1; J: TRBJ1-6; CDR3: CASSQGQASISPLHF; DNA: TGTGCCAGCAGTCAGGGACAGGCGTCGATTTCACCCCTCCACTTT
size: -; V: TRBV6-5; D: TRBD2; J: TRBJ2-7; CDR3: CATSSGSSYEQYF; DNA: TGTGCCACCAGTAGCGGGAGTTCCTACGAGCAGTACTTC
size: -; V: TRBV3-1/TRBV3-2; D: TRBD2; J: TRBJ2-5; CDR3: CASSQSRLLAGQETQYF; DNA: TGTGCCAGCAGCCAATCCCGATTACTAGCGGGACAAGAGACCCAGTACTTC
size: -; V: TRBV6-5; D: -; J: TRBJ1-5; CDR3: CGTQGNSNQPQHF; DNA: TGTGGAACGCAGGGGAATAGCAATCAGCCCCAGCATTTT
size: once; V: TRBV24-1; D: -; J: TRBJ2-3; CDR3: CATSEPSTDTQYF; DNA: TGTGCCACCAGTGAACCTAGCACAGATACGCAGTATTTT
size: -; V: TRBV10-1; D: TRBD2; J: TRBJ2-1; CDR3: CASSGTSGSYNEQFF; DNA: TGCGCCAGCAGCGGGACTAGCGGGAGTTACAATGAGCAGTTCTTC
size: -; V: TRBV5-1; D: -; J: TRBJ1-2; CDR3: CASSMGSGEGYTF; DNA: TGCGCCAGCAGCATGGGGTCAGGCGAAGGCTACACCTTC
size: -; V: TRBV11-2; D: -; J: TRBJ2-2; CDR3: CASSLDLSSLATGELFF; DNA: TGTGCCAGCAGCTTAGATCTCTCGTCGCTAGCTACCGGGGAGCTGTTTTTT
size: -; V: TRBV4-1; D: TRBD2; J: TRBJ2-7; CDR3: CASSQSGLAAAYEQYF; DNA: TGCGCCAGCAGCCAATCTGGACTAGCGGCCGCCTACGAGCAGTACTTC
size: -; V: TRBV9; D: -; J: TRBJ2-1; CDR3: CASSVDPGDSYNEQFF; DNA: TGTGCCAGCAGCGTAGATCCGGGAGACTCCTACAATGAGCAGTTCTTC
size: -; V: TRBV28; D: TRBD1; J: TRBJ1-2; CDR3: CASSGGQGARGYTF; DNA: TGTGCCTCCTCGGGGGGACAGGGGGCGCGGGGCTACACCTTC
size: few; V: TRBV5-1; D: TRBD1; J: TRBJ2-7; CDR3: CASSLGVGGLYEQYF; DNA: TGCGCCAGCAGCTTGGGGGTAGGGGGCCTCTACGAGCAGTACTTC
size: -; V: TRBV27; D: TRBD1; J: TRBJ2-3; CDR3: CASRSGTGRPATQYF; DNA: TGTGCCAGCAGATCCGGGACAGGGAGACCGGCTACGCAGTATTTT
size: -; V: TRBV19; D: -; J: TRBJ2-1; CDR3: CASSIYNEQFF; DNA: TGTGCCAGTAGTATCTACAATGAGCAGTTCTTC
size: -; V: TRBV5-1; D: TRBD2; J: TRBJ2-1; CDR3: CASSSVAGGHNEQFF; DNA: TGCGCCAGCAGCTCGGTAGCGGGAGGCCACAATGAGCAGTTCTTC
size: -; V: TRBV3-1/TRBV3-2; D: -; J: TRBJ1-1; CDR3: CASSLMRDTEAFF; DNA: TGTGCCAGCAGCCTAATGCGGGACACTGAAGCTTTCTTT
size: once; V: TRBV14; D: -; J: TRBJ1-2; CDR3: CASSQGPWGYTF; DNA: TGTGCCAGCAGCCAGGGTCCGTGGGGCTACACCTTC
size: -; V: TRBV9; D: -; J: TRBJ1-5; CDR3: CASSVAPATDSNQPQHF; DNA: TGTGCCAGCAGCGTAGCTCCGGCGACGGATAGCAATCAGCCCCAGCATTTT
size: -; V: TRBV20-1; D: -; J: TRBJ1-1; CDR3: CRAEGPEAFF; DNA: TGCAGGGCGGAAGGCCCTGAAGCTTTCTTT
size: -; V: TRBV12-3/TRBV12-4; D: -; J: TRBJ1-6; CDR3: CASSLAPNSPLHF; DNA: TGTGCCAGCAGTTTAGCCCCGAATTCACCCCTCCACTTT
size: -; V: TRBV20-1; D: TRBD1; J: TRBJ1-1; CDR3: CSASRQGTEAFF; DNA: TGCAGTGCTAGTCGACAGGGCACTGAAGCTTTCTTT
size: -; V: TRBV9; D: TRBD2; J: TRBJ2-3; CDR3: CASSLSGAYTDTQYF; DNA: TGTGCCAGCAGCCTCAGCGGGGCTTACACAGATACGCAGTATTTT
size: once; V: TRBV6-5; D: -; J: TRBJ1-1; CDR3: CASSRSEGGTEAFF; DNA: TGTGCCAGCAGCCGATCAGAGGGGGGCACTGAAGCTTTCTTT
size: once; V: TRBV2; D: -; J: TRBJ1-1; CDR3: CASSLGRIMNTEAFF; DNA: TGTGCCAGCAGCTTAGGAAGGATAATGAACACTGAAGCTTTCTTT